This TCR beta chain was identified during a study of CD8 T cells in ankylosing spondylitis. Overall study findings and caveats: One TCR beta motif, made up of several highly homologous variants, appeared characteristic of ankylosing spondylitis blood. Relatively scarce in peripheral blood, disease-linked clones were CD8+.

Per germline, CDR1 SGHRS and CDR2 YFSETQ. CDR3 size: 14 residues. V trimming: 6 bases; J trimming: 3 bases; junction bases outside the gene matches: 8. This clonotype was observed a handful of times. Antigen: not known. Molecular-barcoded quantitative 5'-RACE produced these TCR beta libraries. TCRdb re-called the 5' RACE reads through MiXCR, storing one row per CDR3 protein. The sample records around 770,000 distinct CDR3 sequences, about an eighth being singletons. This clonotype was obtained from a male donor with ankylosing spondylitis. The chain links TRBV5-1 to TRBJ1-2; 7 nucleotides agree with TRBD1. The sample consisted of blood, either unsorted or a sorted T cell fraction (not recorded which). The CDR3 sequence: CASMTGPQDYGYTF. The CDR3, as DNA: TGCGCCAGCATGACAGGGCCCCAGGACTATGGCTACACCTTC. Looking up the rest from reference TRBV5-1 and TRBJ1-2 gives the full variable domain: KAGVTQTPRYLIKTRGQQVTLSCSPISGHRSVSWYQQTPGQGLQFLFEYFSETQRNKGNFPGRFSGRQFSNSRSEMNVSTLELGDSALYLCASMTGPQDYGYTFGSGTRLTVV.